This record looks at one T cell receptor (beta chain) sequence and its context. This sample was included in a study of OX40 agonist ivuxolimab in advanced cancers. Study details: Therapy given before enrollment (anti-PD-1, anti-PD-L1 or anti-CTLA-4) was allowed, and approximately 40% had some.

TCRdb's copy holds only in-frame clones and misses some; the assay was immunoSEQ multiplex PCR. The top ten clones hold around 1.1% of a sample with 94,000 or so clones, roughly 84% of them seen once. The sequenced sample was CD4+ or CD8+ T cells sorted from blood, obtained in a trial of the OX40 agonist ivuxolimab. This sequence originates from an adult with an advanced solid tumor such as melanoma, head and neck, liver or kidney cancer.

The CDR3 reads CASSYNTGPQETQYF. The CDR3 nucleotides read TGTGCCAGCAGTTACAACACAGGGCCCCAAGAGACCCAGTACTTC. V and J are TRBV6-5 and TRBJ2-5, with a possible D match to TRBD1 (6 bases). The CDR3 is 15 residues long. V was trimmed by 2 bases and J by 1 base, leaving 11 bases between them. From germline, CDR1 is MNHEY and CDR2 SVGAGI.